This paragraph reports one TCR beta chain. Its antigen is not identified. The CDR3 is 13 amino acids. The V end was cut by 3 bases, the J end by 3 bases, with 10 bases between. Looked up from germline, CDR1 is SGDLS and CDR2 is YYNGEE. The entry originates in a study of shared clonotypes between healthy human individuals. Points from the study as a whole: Sequencing depth was expected to affect clonotype sharing among donors.

This table comes from immunoSEQ multiplex PCR, and its TCRdb copy is limited to in-frame clones, with some not included. The data hold over 850,000 clones, with around three quarters observed a single time. The chain recombines TRBV9 with TRBJ2-7; possible D gene TRBD2, 5 bases. This receptor was taken from a man aged 18 to 29 in good health. Some clones in this sample may be carry-over from other donors' samples. Material: memory CD4+ T cells from PBMCs. Subset: CD45RA-negative fraction. The CDR3 protein is CASSAAGDYEQYF. In DNA form, the CDR3 reads TGTGCCAGCAGCGCCGCCGGGGACTACGAGCAGTACTTC.